This T cell receptor beta chain was sequenced for a study of blood T cell repertoires in COVID-19. Study as a whole: Samples representing acute and convalescent COVID-19 were sourced from the United States, Italy and Spain.

Unmatched junction bases numbered 8, after V lost 3 bases and J lost 7 bases. The CDR3 totals 16 residues. The germline V gene encodes CDR1 LGHDT and CDR2 YNNKEL (reference sequence). In the study's own analysis: Nucleated cell number was recorded as an estimate derived from reference gene primer amplification. TCRdb's copy holds only in-frame clones and misses some; the assay was immunoSEQ multiplex PCR. The DNA gave D and trimming, while V, J and clone size come from that table. The sample has approximately 220,000 clones, around nine tenths seen once. This clone was counted a single time. The sample consisted of peripheral blood. The chain joins TRBV3-1 (or the pseudogene TRBV3-2) to TRBJ1-6; 8 positions match TRBD1. This TCR was recovered from a man aged 60 to 75 who had recovered from COVID-19. CDR3 amino acids: CASSHDTTGANSPLHF. The DNA of the CDR3 is TGTGCCAGCAGCCACGATACGACAGGGGCCAATTCACCCCTCCACTTT.